A selection of T cell receptor beta chains follows, all from one sample in a study of T cell responses to AZD1222 COVID-19 vaccine. Using immunoSEQ multiplex PCR, the repertoire was profiled, and TCRdb retains in-frame clones only, with some absent. Of approximately 150,000 clones listed, approximately 90% were seen once; the top ten hold 3% to 4%. Here the sequenced sample was peripheral blood, taken on day 0 of MenACWY control vaccination. These receptors all stem from an adult in good health. Both conserved end residues are part of each CDR3. A D gene is named only where the DNA matches it firmly. Size is omitted from some rows. Given values are once, few, many or a class for expanded clones.

. | TRBJ2-1 | . | TRBV6-2/TRBV6-3 | CASSQRDGSSYNEQFF | TGTGCCAGCAGCCAACGTGACGGGAGCTCCTACAATGAGCAGTTCTTC
. | TRBJ2-3 | once | TRBV4-1 | CASRARTARSTDTQYF | TGCGCCAGCAGAGCCCGGACGGCAAGAAGCACAGATACGCAGTATTTT
. | TRBJ2-2 | few | TRBV9 | CASSVATGTTGELFF | TGTGCCAGCAGCGTAGCTACCGGGACCACCGGGGAGCTGTTTTTT
. | TRBJ1-5 | . | TRBV7-2 | CASSPSVGQPQHF | TGTGCCAGCAGCCCTTCAGTGGGCCAGCCCCAGCATTTT
. | TRBJ1-4 | . | TRBV5-6 | CASSHAGPDRKLFF | TGTGCCAGCAGTCATGCCGGGCCAGATAGAAAACTGTTTTTT
. | TRBJ1-3 | . | TRBV30 | CAWRRLGGTSSGNTIYF | TGTGCCTGGAGGCGGTTGGGCGGGACAAGCTCTGGAAACACCATATATTTT
TRBD1 | TRBJ1-2 | once | TRBV5-6 | CASSLPGTASLGYTF | TGTGCCAGCAGCTTACCTGGGACAGCCTCCCTTGGCTACACCTTC
. | TRBJ1-6 | . | TRBV7-3 | CASSTTGTWDSPLHF | TGTGCCAGCAGCACTACCGGGACCTGGGATTCACCCCTCCACTTT
. | TRBJ2-3 | . | TRBV11-3 | CASSLAGRGSTDTQYF | TGTGCCAGCAGCTTAGCTGGCAGGGGCAGCACAGATACGCAGTATTTT
. | TRBJ2-2 | . | TRBV5-8 | CASSLYWSQNTGELFF | TGTGCCAGCAGCTTGTATTGGTCACAAAACACCGGGGAGCTGTTTTTT
TRBD1 | TRBJ1-1 | . | TRBV9 | CASARWQGAGEAFF | TGTGCCAGCGCTAGGTGGCAGGGGGCGGGTGAAGCTTTCTTT
TRBD1 | TRBJ1-1 | . | TRBV4-3 | CASSQALHDRGRKNTEAFF | TGCGCCAGCAGCCAAGCTCTCCACGACAGGGGCAGGAAAAACACTGAAGCTTTCTTT
TRBD2 | TRBJ2-2 | . | TRBV30 | CAWGTSGRAHRFAGELFF | TGTGCCTGGGGGACTAGCGGGAGGGCCCACCGCTTCGCCGGGGAGCTGTTTTTT
. | TRBJ2-7 | few | TRBV2 | CASSSGSPTYEQYF | TGTGCCAGCAGTTCAGGGTCCCCCACCTACGAGCAGTACTTC
. | TRBJ1-6 | . | TRBV28 | CASSSDSYNSPLHF | TGTGCCAGCAGTTCGGACAGTTATAATTCACCCCTCCACTTT
. | TRBJ1-2 | . | TRBV28 | CASARSNYGYTF | TGTGCCAGTGCTAGGAGTAACTATGGCTACACCTTC
TRBD1 | TRBJ1-5 | once | TRBV4-3 | CASSRGQGDQPQHF | TGCGCCAGCAGCCGCGGACAGGGGGATCAGCCCCAGCATTTT
. | TRBJ2-7 | . | TRBV5-1 | CASSRGGSYEQYF | TGCGCCAGCAGCCGAGGAGGGTCCTACGAGCAGTACTTC
. | TRBJ2-6 | . | TRBV6-2/TRBV6-3 | CASSITGSGANVLTF | TGTGCCAGCAGTATAACAGGGTCTGGGGCCAACGTCCTGACTTTC
. | TRBJ1-1 | many | TRBV11-3 | CASSPLEGVGTEAFF | TGTGCCAGCAGCCCTTTAGAAGGCGTTGGCACTGAAGCTTTCTTT
. | TRBJ1-2 | . | TRBV18 | CASSPGATNYGYTF | TGTGCCAGCTCACCAGGGGCCACTAACTATGGCTACACCTTC
. | TRBJ2-1 | . | TRBV7-2 | CASRVSLSEQFF | TGTGCCAGCAGGGTTAGTCTGAGTGAGCAGTTCTTC
. | TRBJ1-4 | . | TRBV25-1 | CASSEMGLKLFF | TGTGCCAGCAGTGAAATGGGACTTAAACTGTTTTTT
. | TRBJ2-3 | . | TRBV28 | CASTAPERHTDTQYF | TGTGCCAGCACCGCGCCCGAGCGCCACACAGATACGCAGTATTTT
. | TRBJ2-7 | . | TRBV24-1 | CATSDIPSGEQYF | TGTGCCACCAGTGATATCCCATCGGGGGAGCAGTACTTC